Below, 4 T cell receptor beta chains from the same sample are listed, as sequenced in a study of molecular identifiers for immune sequencing clone quantification. MiXCR, applied by TCRdb to the PCR reads, yields one record per CDR3 protein. The sample carries about 97,000 distinct CDR3 sequences, around 24% recorded once. Sample: naive CD8+ T cells from blood, with Jurkat cell RNA spiked in. Indicated subset: FACS-sorted CD8+CD4-CCR7+CD45RA+ naive T cells. The receptors derive from a human donor in good health. Some libraries in this study had Jurkat cell RNA spiked in.

At least ten counts were recorded for this clonotype. V usage is TRBV28 and J usage is TRBJ2-1; weak D call: TRBD1 (6 bases). Trimming took 10 bases from V and 3 from J, leaving 19 bases between them. Per germline, CDR1 MDHEN and CDR2 SYDVKM. The CDR3 totals 15 residues. This chain's CDR3 is CATETQGILYNEQFF. In DNA, the CDR3 is TGTGCCACCGAGACACAGGGCATTCTCTACAATGAGCAGTTCTTC.

Ten or more counts support this clonotype. The gene calls are TRBV20-1 and TRBJ2-7, with 11 bases matching TRBD2. The CDR3 is made up of 16 amino acids. Germline V CDR1 and CDR2: DFQATT, SNEGSKA (reference sequence). The V and J ends lost 0 bases and 2 bases, in that order; junction bases with no gene match: 6. The chain's CDR3 is CSARDRDSGGAYEQYF. The CDR3 nucleotides are TGCAGTGCTAGAGATCGGGATAGCGGGGGGGCCTACGAGCAGTACTTC.

This clonotype was counted a few times. The chain joins TRBV2 to TRBJ2-1, with TRBD1 as a possible D gene (5 bases). Trimming left V 4 bases short and J 4 bases short, with 8 bases between. Per the germline V gene, CDR1 is SNHLY and CDR2 is FYNNEI. The CDR3 length is 13 residues. CDR3 in amino acids: CASSVKGYNEQFF. The DNA of the CDR3 is TGTGCCAGCAGTGTGAAGGGGTACAATGAGCAGTTCTTC.

Details on this clonotype: A read error is possible here, since a much larger clone lies one base away. This chain links TRBV6-2 or TRBV6-3 with TRBJ1-1, with TRBD1 as a possible D gene (6 bases). CDR3 length: 13 amino acids. Germline values: CDR1 MNHEY, CDR2 SVGEGT. CDR3 in DNA: TGTGCCAGCAGCTTTACAGGGAACACTGGAGCTTTCTTT. It yields the protein CASSFTGNTGAFF.